This T cell receptor beta chain was captured by sequencing in a study of T cell responses to AZD1222 COVID-19 vaccine. Points from the study as a whole: Within unmutated variant regions lay the reported targets of nearly half of spike-specific TCRs. White British people made up most donors, females outnumbered males, and clonal diversity was possibly underestimated. Of the AZD1222 recipients, only 6 or 7 were seropositive at baseline.

J lost 0 bases, V lost 3 bases, and 3 bases had no gene match. Germline assignment: CDR1 SGDLS and CDR2 YYNGEE. The CDR3 has 17 residues. In regard to this clone: Its antigen is still unknown.

Using immunoSEQ multiplex PCR, the repertoire was profiled, and TCRdb retains in-frame clones only, with some absent. The data show around 150,000 clones, around 95% seen once. The chain employs TRBV9 and TRBJ2-1, with TRBD2 matching 13 bases. The receptor was isolated from an adult in good health. The sample in question was peripheral blood, obtained on day 0 of AZD1222 vaccination. The CDR3: CASSDRLAGGSYNEQFF. CDR3 DNA: TGTGCCAGCAGCGATCGACTAGCGGGAGGCTCCTACAATGAGCAGTTCTTC.